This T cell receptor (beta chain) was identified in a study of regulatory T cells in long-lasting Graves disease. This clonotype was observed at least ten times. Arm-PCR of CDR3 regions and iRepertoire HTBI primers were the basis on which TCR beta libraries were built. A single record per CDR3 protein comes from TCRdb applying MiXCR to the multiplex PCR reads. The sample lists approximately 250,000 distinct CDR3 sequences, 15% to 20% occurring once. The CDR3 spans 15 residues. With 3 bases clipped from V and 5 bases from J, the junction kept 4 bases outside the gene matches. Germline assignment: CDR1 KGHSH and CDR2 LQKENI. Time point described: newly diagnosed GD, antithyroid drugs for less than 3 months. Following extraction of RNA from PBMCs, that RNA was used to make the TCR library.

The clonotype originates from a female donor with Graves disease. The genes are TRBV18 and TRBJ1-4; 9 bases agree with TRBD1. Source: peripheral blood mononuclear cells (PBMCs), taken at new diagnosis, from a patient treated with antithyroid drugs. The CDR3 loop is CASSPRGQGNEKLFF. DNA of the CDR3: TGTGCCAGCTCACCTCGCGGACAGGGGAATGAAAAACTGTTTTTT. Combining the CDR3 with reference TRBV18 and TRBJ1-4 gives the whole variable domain NAGVMQNPRHLVRRRGQEARLRCSPMKGHSHVYWYRQLPEEGLKFMVYLQKENIIDESGMPKERFSAEFPKEGPSILRIQQVVRGDSAAYFCASSPRGQGNEKLFFGSGTQLSVL.